The present T cell receptor beta chain was sequenced within a study of TIL therapy for anti-PD-1-resistant metastatic lung cancer (dated by TCRdb to about 2021). Regarding the study in general: Enrolled patients had a median age of about 53 years (range 38-75) and a median tumor PD-L1 proportion score of around 6%. The cohort was composed predominantly of lung adenocarcinoma, with a handful of EGFR-mutant and two ALK-rearranged tumors included, and half of patients were identified as current or former smokers. Across the cohort, whole-exome sequencing showed a median non-synonymous tumor mutation burden of approximately 1.5 mutations per megabase. T cell receptor beta sequencing of tumor and peripheral blood served to follow clonotypes across the tumor, the expanded TIL product, and serial blood samples. On the study overall, not on this receptor specifically: The study protocol defined all tumor marker inferences as exploratory. Because the cohort was highly selected, with more treatment-naive, never-smoker and oncogene-addicted patients than is typical, generalizability is limited. Higher clonality and lower diversity were observed in expanded TIL cultures than in baseline intratumoral T cells (median clonality around 6% vs 30%, p < 0.0001). TIL culture showed high clonal turnover, with many enriched product clones undetected in the baseline tumor, suggesting clonal contraction rather than faithful expansion.

Turning to this clone: Its antigen is still unknown. Base qualities are not at hand, and no much larger clone is one base apart.

The time point label of this sample denotes: pre-treatment sample, taken before nivolumab and TIL therapy. Excised metastases, mostly pleural nodules or supraclavicular lymph nodes, were used as baseline tumor samples and were taken from the same resection from which TIL were grown. Before any PD-1/PD-L1 blockade was given, tumors were harvested, nivolumab was then administered, and patients who progressed went on to receive lymphodepletion, an infusion of expanded TIL, and IL-2. A phase I trial run at two centers enrolled adults with stage 4 NSCLC between 2017 and 2020. The samples were drawn from an open-label, single-arm phase I trial testing tumor-infiltrating lymphocyte therapy combined with nivolumab in advanced non-small cell lung cancer. Portions of each resected tumor were snap-frozen in liquid nitrogen and were stored at -80 degrees C. Tumor regions of interest were selected on H&E sections using laser-capture macrodissection, ground into about 15 mg aliquots, and extracted using Qiagen Allprep kits.

The germline V and J ends show losses of 4 bases and 6 bases respectively, and no gene match explains 5 bases of the junction. CDR1 and CDR2 were assigned from the germline V gene (reference sequence) as WNHNN and SYGVQD. The cysteine opens and the phenylalanine closes a CDR3 of 15 amino acids. Only CDR3 DNA is held: 45 bases, read in frame from base 1. TCR beta CDR3 regions were amplified from genomic DNA by bias-controlled multiplex PCR with the immunoSEQ v3 hsTCRB kit. TCR libraries were sequenced on an Illumina NextSeq 500 to 1.5 million to 2 million read pairs for survey level or roughly 4.5-6 million for deep level. Per the authors' processing: Clonality was reported by immunoSEQ Analyzer software, which also assigned V, D and J genes and filtered out non-productive sequences. Repertoires of infused TIL and blood were compared using productive Simpson clonality and the Morisita overlap index of productive TRB rearrangements. The immuneACCESS repertoire file appears here via TCRdb, limited to in-frame rearrangements. These files lack a portion of the clones; in checked studies, under half of the deficit traces to unresolved V genes, and the cause of the others is not known. V and J calls and clone size come straight from that table; D and trimming were deduced from the DNA. The sample data list about 26,000 clones, and approximately 63% of these were observed just once. In total, the top ten clones hold about 16% of the sample.

The input for sequencing was tumor tissue, taken at baseline. The receptor's source is a woman between 30 and 79 years old with non-small cell lung cancer. The receptor chain draws on TRBV10-1 and TRBJ2-1, and 11 bases in between align with TRBD2. The CDR3 protein sequence reads: CASSVQGLAGNEQFF. In nucleotide form, the sequence is TGCGCCAGCAGTGTACAAGGACTAGCGGGCAATGAGCAGTTCTTC.